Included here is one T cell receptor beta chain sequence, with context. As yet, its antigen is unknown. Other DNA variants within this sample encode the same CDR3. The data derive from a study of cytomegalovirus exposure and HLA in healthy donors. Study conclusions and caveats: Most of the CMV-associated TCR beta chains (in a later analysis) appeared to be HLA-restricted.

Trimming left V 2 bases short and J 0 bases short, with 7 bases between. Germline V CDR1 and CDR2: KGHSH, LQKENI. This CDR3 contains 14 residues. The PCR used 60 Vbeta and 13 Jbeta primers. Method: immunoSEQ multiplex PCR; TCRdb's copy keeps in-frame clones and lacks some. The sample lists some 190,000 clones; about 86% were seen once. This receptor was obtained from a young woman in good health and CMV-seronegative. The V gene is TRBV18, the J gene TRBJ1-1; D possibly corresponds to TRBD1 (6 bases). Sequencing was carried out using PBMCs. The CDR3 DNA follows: TGTGCCAGCTCACCAGGGGGCATGAACACTGAAGCTTTCTTT. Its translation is CASSPGGMNTEAFF.